This T cell receptor beta chain comes out of a study of T cells in Graves' hyperthyroidism and ophthalmopathy. Amplified TCR beta CDR3 regions came from RNA transcripts. Initially, a first-round RT-PCR of the TCR CDR3 employed the HTBI primer set. Each CDR3 protein gets one entry after TCRdb re-called the multiplex PCR reads with MiXCR. The sample consists of over 450,000 distinct CDR3 sequences, 17% of them appearing once. This CDR3 has 17 residues. CDR1 and CDR2 (germline): MGHRA, YSYEKL. After removal of 0 bases from V and 6 bases from J, the junction contained 8 bases not matched to a gene. This clonotype was detected only a few times. Ophthalmopathy in the patients scored at least 3 on Clinical Activity Score and at least 4 on NOSPECS grade, lasting under 3 months. Those patients with uncontrolled infection, other autoimmune disease, pregnancy or lactation were excluded. Extraction of PBMCs used roughly 9.4 ml of fresh peripheral blood.

This TCR derives from a woman aged 18-29 years with Graves' ophthalmopathy. The specimen sequenced was blood. The chain has TRBV4-1 and TRBJ2-1; 10 bases map to TRBD1. CDR3 amino acids: CASSQDPRTGGSNEQFF. Written as DNA, the CDR3 is TGCGCCAGCAGCCAAGACCCCAGGACAGGGGGTTCCAATGAGCAGTTCTTC.